The next 9 T cell receptor beta chains were all read from a single sample in a study of response to subunit inactivated influenza vaccine listed by TCRdb under 2018. Libraries came from RT-PCR. The sequencer was an Illumina HiSeq 2500. TCRdb cleaned the public reads at Q25 with fastp, built clones with MiXCR and kept in-frame beta chains. Merged by CDR3 protein, the rows form single entries marked with the most common genes and DNA. Within this sample are roughly 780,000 distinct CDR3 sequences, with roughly 20% of them counted one time only. The ten top clones hold roughly a tenth of the sample. Sequenced material: PBMCs from blood, taken 4 to 6 days after vaccination. These TCRs come from a man aged 45-65 years who received an inactivated influenza vaccine. Donor details come from another sample of the same person, matched by shared clones.

The rearrangement joins TRBV29-1 to TRBJ2-7, with D possibly TRBD2 on 5 matching bases. This CDR3 is 13 amino acids long. CDR1 is SQVTM, CDR2 ANQGSEA, per germline. Trimming removed 5 bases from V and 5 bases from J, with 16 bases in between. CDR3 in amino acids: CSVLGRGSHEQYF. For the CDR3, the DNA is TGCAGCGTTTTGGGTCGGGGTAGTCACGAGCAGTACTTC.

This chain uses TRBV12-3 or TRBV12-4 with TRBJ1-3; TRBD1 aligns across 8 bases. The CDR3 runs 13 residues. The J segment lost 8 bases and the V segment lost 5 bases, leaving 5 bases of the junction unmatched. Written as DNA, the CDR3 is TGTGCCAGCAGTCCGACAGGGGTCCACACCATATATTTT. As protein: CASSPTGVHTIYF.

This chain connects TRBV6-5 to TRBJ1-1; no firm D call. CDR3 length: 12 amino acids. Germline V gives CDR1 MNHEY, CDR2 SVGAGI. Trimming took off 2 bases at V and 8 bases at J, with 9 bases between the two ends. In DNA form, the CDR3 reads TGTGCCAGCAGTTACGGATCGGTGGAAGCTTTCTTT. As protein: CASSYGSVEAFF.

The chain joins TRBV7-9 to TRBJ2-1; the D gene is possibly TRBD1 (7 bases). Germline loops: CDR1 SEHNR, CDR2 FQNEAQ (reference sequence). The CDR3 sequence is 17 residues long. Trimming shortened V by 6 bases and J by 2 bases, and 20 bases separated the two germline ends. The CDR3 loop reads CASRLDGGGPAYNEQFF. CDR3 nucleotide sequence: TGTGCCAGCAGACTCGACGGAGGGGGCCCTGCCTACAATGAGCAGTTCTTC.

V gene TRBV4-2 combines with J gene TRBJ2-1; 12 bases map to TRBD2. The CDR3 is made up of 16 amino acids. Trimming at V came to 4 bases and at J to 10 bases, leaving 11 bases not matched to a gene. Germline V gene sequence: CDR1 LGHNA, CDR2 YNFKEQ. CDR3 protein: CASSRPLAGGPVEQFF. The CDR3, as DNA: TGTGCCAGCAGCCGACCTCTAGCGGGAGGGCCCGTGGAGCAGTTCTTC.

V and J are TRBV6-1 and TRBJ1-1, with D possibly TRBD1 on 6 matching bases. Germline-derived CDR1 and CDR2 are MNHNS and SASEGT. The CDR3 runs 13 residues. V shed 6 bases and J shed 10 bases, with 18 bases lying between them. The CDR3 DNA reads as TGTGCCAGCAGCCCCTTTTCGGGGGGGCGAGCTTTCTTT. This sequence encodes CASSPFSGGRAFF.

This clonotype appeared a few times. The chain employs TRBV4-1 and TRBJ1-2; D not resolved. The CDR3 runs 14 residues. V lost 1 base to trimming and J lost 7 bases, with 13 bases between them. CDR1 MGHRA and CDR2 YSYEKL come from the germline V gene. CDR3 in amino acids: CASSQADLGSGYTF. DNA for the CDR3: TGCGCCAGCAGCCAAGCCGACCTAGGGAGTGGCTACACCTTC.

The rearrangement uses TRBV9 and TRBJ2-1; 10 positions agree with TRBD2. Germline assignment: CDR1 SGDLS and CDR2 YYNGEE. J gave up 3 bases and V 3 bases, and 6 bases lay outside the gene matches. CDR3 length: 16 amino acids. The CDR3 region is CASSGLAGGRYNEQFF. CDR3 nucleotides: TGTGCCAGCAGCGGGTTAGCGGGGGGACGCTACAATGAGCAGTTCTTC.

This clonotype was observed a handful of times. The chain combines TRBV9 with TRBJ2-2, with 9 bases aligning to TRBD2. J lost 4 bases, V lost 4 bases, and 8 bases had no gene match. Germline V gives CDR1 SGDLS, CDR2 YYNGEE. CDR3 size: 16 residues. CDR3 region: CASSKRSGSVTGELFF. The DNA for the CDR3 is TGTGCCAGCAGCAAACGTAGCGGGAGCGTCACCGGGGAGCTGTTTTTT.